This T cell receptor beta chain comes out of a study of blood T cell repertoires in COVID-19. As for the study in general: T cells, B-cell-depleted T cells, or PBMCs provided the cDNA or gDNA that served as material.

Original processing methods: Scientists estimated how many nucleated cells there were by amplifying reference gene primers. Sequencing used immunoSEQ multiplex PCR; TCRdb keeps in-frame clones, though not all of them. The DNA was the basis for D and trimming; V, J and clone size are from that table. The sample includes under 300,000 clones, approximately 91% seen only once; the top ten take about 2.3%. The study drew participants aged roughly 18 to 95 years from approximately 23 US areas. Participants' reported clinical history set cohort assignment. This CDR3 has 18 amino acids. The germline gives CDR1 SGDLS, CDR2 YYNGEE. With V trimmed by 0 bases and J by 5 bases, 10 bases remained unmatched. In this sample, this clone turned up once.

What was sequenced was PBMCs or T cells enriched from blood (not recorded which). This receptor was taken from a woman aged 40 to 50 with acute COVID-19. The chain recombines TRBV9 with TRBJ2-5; 13 nucleotides match TRBD2. The DNA of the CDR3 is TGTGCCAGCAGCGTAGGTAGAGGACTAGCGGGAGTGTCGGAGACCCAGTACTTC. It codes for CASSVGRGLAGVSETQYF.